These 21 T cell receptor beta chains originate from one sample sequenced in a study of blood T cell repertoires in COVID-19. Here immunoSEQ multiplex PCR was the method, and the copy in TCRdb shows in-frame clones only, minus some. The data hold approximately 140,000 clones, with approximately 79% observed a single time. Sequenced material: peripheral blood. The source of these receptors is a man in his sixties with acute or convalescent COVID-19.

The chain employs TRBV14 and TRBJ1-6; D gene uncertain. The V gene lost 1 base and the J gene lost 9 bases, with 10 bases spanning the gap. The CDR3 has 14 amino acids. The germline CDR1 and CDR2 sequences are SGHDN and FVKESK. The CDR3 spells CASSQGFRGSPLHF. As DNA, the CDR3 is TGTGCCAGCAGCCAAGGGTTCCGGGGTTCACCCCTCCACTTT.

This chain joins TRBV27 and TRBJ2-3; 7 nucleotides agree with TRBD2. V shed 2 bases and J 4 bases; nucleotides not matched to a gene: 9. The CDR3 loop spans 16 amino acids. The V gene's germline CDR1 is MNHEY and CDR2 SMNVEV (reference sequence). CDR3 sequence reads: CASSLRAGVGPDTQYF. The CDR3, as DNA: TGTGCCAGCAGTTTACGGGCGGGAGTAGGCCCAGATACGCAGTATTTT.

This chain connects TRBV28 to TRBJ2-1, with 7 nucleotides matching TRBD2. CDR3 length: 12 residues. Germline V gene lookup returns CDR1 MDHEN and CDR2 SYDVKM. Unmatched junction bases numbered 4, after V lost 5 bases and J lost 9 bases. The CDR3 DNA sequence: TGTGCCAGCAGTAACGGACTAGGTGAGCAGTTCTTC. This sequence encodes CASSNGLGEQFF.

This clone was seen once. CDR3 sequence (DNA): TGTGCCAGTAGTATCGGAGGGGGCGGACAGCCCCAGCATTTT. This sequence encodes CASSIGGGGQPQHF. The chain joins TRBV19 to TRBJ1-5; 7 bases line up with TRBD1. Per germline, CDR1 LNHDA and CDR2 SQIVND (reference sequence). V lost 3 bases, J lost 7 bases, and 6 bases stayed unmatched. The CDR3 is made up of 14 amino acids.

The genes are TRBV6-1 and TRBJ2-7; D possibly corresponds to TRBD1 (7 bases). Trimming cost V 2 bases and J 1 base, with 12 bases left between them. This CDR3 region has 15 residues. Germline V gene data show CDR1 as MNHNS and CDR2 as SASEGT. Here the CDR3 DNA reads TGTGCCAGCAGTGAAACAGGGGAGGCGTCCTACGAGCAGTACTTC. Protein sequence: CASSETGEASYEQYF.

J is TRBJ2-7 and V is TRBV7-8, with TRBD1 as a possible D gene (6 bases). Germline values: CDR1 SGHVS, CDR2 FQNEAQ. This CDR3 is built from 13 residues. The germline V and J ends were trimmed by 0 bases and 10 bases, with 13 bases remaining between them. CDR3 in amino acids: CASSLATSQGQYF. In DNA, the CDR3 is TGTGCCAGCAGCTTAGCGACCTCACAGGGTCAGTACTTC.

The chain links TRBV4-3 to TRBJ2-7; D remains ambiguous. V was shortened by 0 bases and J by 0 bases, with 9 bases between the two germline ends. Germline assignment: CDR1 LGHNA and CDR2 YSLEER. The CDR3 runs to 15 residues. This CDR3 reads CASSQEGGYSYEQYF. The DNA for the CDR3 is TGCGCCAGCAGCCAAGAAGGCGGCTACTCCTACGAGCAGTACTTC.

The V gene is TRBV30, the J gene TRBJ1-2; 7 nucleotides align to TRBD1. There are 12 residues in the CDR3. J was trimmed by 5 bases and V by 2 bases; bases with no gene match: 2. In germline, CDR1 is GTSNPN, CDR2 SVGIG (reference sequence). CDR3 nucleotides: TGTGCCTGGAGTCCGGGACAGTATGGCTACACCTTC. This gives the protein CAWSPGQYGYTF.

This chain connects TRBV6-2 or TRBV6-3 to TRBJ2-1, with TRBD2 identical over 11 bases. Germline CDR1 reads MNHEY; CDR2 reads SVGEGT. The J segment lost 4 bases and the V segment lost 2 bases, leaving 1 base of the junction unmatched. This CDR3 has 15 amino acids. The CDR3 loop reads CASSYPSGRYNEQFF. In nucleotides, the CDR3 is TGTGCCAGCAGTTACCCTAGCGGGAGGTACAATGAGCAGTTCTTC.

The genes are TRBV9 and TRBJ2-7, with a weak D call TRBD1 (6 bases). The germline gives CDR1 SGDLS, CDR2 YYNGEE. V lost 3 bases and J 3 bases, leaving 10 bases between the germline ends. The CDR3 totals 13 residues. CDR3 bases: TGTGCCAGCAGCGCCGGACAGAACTACGAGCAGTACTTC. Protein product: CASSAGQNYEQYF.

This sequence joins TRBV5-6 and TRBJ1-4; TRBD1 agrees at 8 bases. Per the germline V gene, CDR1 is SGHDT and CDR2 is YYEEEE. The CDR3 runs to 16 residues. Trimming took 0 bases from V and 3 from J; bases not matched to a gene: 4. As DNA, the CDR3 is TGTGCCAGCAGCTTGGGGACAGGGAGCCCTAATGAAAAACTGTTTTTT. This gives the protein CASSLGTGSPNEKLFF.

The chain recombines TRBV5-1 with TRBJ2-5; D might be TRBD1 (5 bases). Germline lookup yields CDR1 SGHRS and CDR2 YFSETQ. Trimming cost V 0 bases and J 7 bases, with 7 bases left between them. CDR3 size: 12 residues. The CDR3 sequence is CASSLDQGTQYF. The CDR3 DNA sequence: TGCGCCAGCAGCTTGGACCAGGGGACCCAGTACTTC.

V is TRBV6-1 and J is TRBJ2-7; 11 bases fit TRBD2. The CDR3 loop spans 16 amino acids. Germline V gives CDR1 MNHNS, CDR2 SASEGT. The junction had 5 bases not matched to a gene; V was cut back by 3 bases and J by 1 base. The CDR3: CASSDPGTSGSYEQYF. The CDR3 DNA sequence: TGTGCCAGCAGTGACCCCGGGACTAGCGGATCCTACGAGCAGTACTTC.

The CDR3 region has the DNA TGTGCCAGCAGTTTCTGGGGACAGGCGACTTCGAGCTCCTATAATTCACCCCTCCACTTT. Protein: CASSFWGQATSSSYNSPLHF. The chain uses TRBV28 and TRBJ1-6; TRBD1 agrees at 8 bases. The CDR3 length is 20 residues. Germline assignment: CDR1 MDHEN and CDR2 SYDVKM. After removal of 3 bases from V and 0 bases from J, the junction contained 13 bases not matched to a gene. The whole variable domain, filled in from reference TRBV28 and TRBJ1-6, reads DVKVTQSSRYLVKRTGEKVFLECVQDMDHENMFWYRQDPGLGLRLIYFSYDVKMKEKGDIPEGYSVSREKKERFSLILESASTNQTSMYLCASSFWGQATSSSYNSPLHFGNGTRLTVT.

The CDR3 nucleotides are TGTGCCAGCAGCCCCTGGGGGGGAGATGATGGCTACACCTTC. Translated: CASSPWGGDDGYTF. The genes are TRBV7-2 and TRBJ1-2, with TRBD1 as a possible D gene (5 bases). Germline CDR1 and CDR2: SGHTA and FQGNSA. V lost 5 bases and J lost 6, with 16 bases in between. The CDR3 consists of 14 residues.

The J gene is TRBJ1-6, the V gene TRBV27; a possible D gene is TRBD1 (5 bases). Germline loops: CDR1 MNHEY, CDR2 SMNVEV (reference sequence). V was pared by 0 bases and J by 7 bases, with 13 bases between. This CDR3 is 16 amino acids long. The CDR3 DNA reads TGTGCCAGCAGTTTATCGAGGAGGGGAGGAAATTCACCCCTCCACTTT. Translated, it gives CASSLSRRGGNSPLHF.

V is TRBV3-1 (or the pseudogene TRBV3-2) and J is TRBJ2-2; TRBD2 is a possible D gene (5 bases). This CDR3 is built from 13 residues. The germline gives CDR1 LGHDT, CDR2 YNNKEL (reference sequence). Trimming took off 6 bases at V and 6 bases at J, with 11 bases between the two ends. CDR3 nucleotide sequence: TGTGCCAGCAGGGACTCGCGAGCCGGGGAGCTGTTTTTT. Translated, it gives CASRDSRAGELFF.

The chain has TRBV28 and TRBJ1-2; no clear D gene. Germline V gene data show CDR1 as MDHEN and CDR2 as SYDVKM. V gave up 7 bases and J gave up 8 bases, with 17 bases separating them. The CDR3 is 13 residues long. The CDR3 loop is CASTTSGLRGYTF. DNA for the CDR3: TGTGCCAGCACGACGAGCGGCCTGAGGGGCTACACCTTC.

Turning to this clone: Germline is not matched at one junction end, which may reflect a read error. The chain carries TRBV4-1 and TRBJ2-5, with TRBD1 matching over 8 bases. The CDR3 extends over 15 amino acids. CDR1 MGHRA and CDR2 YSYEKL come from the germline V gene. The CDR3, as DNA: TGCGCCAGCAGCAAAGACAGGGGATGGGTAGAGACCCAGTACTTC. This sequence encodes CASSKDRGWVETQYF.

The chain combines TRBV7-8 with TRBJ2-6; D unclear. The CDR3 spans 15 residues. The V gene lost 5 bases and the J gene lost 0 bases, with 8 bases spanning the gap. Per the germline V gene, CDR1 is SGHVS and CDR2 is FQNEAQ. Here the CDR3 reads CASSPLISGANVLTF. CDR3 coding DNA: TGTGCCAGCAGCCCACTGATCTCTGGGGCCAACGTCCTGACTTTC.

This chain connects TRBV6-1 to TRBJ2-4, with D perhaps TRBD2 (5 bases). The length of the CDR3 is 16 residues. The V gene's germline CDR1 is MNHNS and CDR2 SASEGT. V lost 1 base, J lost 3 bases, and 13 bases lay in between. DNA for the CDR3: TGTGCCAGCAGTGAAGGGGTACGTCGGGGCAAAAACATTCAGTACTTC. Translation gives CASSEGVRRGKNIQYF.